These 15 T cell receptor beta chains were all obtained from the same sample, sequenced in a study of control samples from healthy donors and cancer patients. Clones were sequenced by immunoSEQ multiplex PCR, and TCRdb holds only the in-frame ones, with some missing. The data show roughly 99,000 clones, roughly 78% seen once. The specimen sequenced was blood. The receptors were gathered from a man aged 60 to 75 in good health.

This clone appeared once. The J gene is TRBJ2-7, the V gene TRBV5-6, with 12 bases lining up with TRBD2. Germline-derived CDR1 and CDR2 are SGHDT and YYEEEE. V lost 5 bases, J lost 4 bases, and 4 bases stayed unmatched. CDR3 size: 14 residues. In nucleotides, the CDR3 is TGTGCCAGCAGTTGGGGACTAGCGGGTTACGAGCAGTACTTC. The encoded protein is CASSWGLAGYEQYF.

The chain employs TRBV6-6 and TRBJ2-3; D unresolved. Trimming shortened V by 5 bases and J by 6 bases, and 9 bases separated the two germline ends. This CDR3 contains 12 residues. Germline CDR1 is MNHNY and CDR2 is SVGAGI (reference sequence). In DNA form, the CDR3 reads TGTGCCAGCAGTCCTGCCAGGGATACGCAGTATTTT. It codes for CASSPARDTQYF.

The chain uses TRBV9 and TRBJ2-2; D not certain. CDR1 is SGDLS, CDR2 YYNGEE, per germline. Trimming cost V 4 bases and J 6 bases, with 10 bases left between them. CDR3 length: 13 residues. CDR3 nucleotide sequence: TGTGCCAGCAGCCTTAGGACGTCCGGGGAGCTGTTTTTT. Protein: CASSLRTSGELFF.

The rearrangement joins TRBV27 to TRBJ2-1; 12 bases are a match to TRBD1. This CDR3 has 16 amino acids. Germline V gene sequence: CDR1 MNHEY, CDR2 SMNVEV (reference sequence). With V trimmed by 3 bases and J by 6 bases, 6 bases remained unmatched. The CDR3 spells CASSLGQGAISNEQFF. The CDR3 DNA follows: TGTGCCAGCAGTTTGGGACAGGGGGCGATTTCCAATGAGCAGTTCTTC.

The gene calls are TRBV30 and TRBJ2-7, with 12 bases aligning to TRBD2. The germline V gene encodes CDR1 GTSNPN and CDR2 SVGIG (reference sequence). Unmatched junction bases numbered 20, after V lost 0 bases and J lost 2 bases. The CDR3 totals 21 residues. The CDR3 DNA reads as TGTGCCTGGAGTGTGCGGGTCAGGACTAGCGGGGCACGGGCTTACCCCTACGAGCAGTACTTC. Its protein product is CAWSVRVRTSGARAYPYEQYF.

The V gene is TRBV7-6, the J gene TRBJ2-1, with 9 bases matching TRBD2. V trimming: 4 bases; J trimming: 2 bases; junction bases outside the gene matches: 9. Per the germline V gene, CDR1 is SGHVS and CDR2 is FNYEAQ. The length of the CDR3 is 17 residues. CDR3 nucleotides: TGTGCCAGCAGCTCCGCCGCCAGCGGGGGGCCCTACAATGAGCAGTTCTTC. Its protein is CASSSAASGGPYNEQFF. The variable domain in full, with the rest retrieved from reference TRBV7-6 and TRBJ2-1, is GAGVSQSPRYKVTKRGQDVALRCDPISGHVSLYWYRQALGQGPEFLTYFNYEAQQDKSGLPNDRFSAERPEGSISTLTIQRTEQRDSAMYRCASSSAASGGPYNEQFFGPGTRLTVL.

The CDR3 is CARSFYGERGSYNEQFF. In DNA form, the CDR3 reads TGTGCCAGAAGCTTCTATGGGGAAAGAGGCTCCTACAATGAGCAGTTCTTC. The chain is built from TRBV5-3 and TRBJ2-1, with D uncertain. TRBV5-3 is filed as an ORF, its function uncertain. CDR3 length: 17 amino acids. V was trimmed by 2 bases and J by 0 bases, leaving 15 bases between them.

The CDR3, as DNA: TGTGCCAGCAGCCAAGTTATTGCGGGGCCTTCCTACAATGAGCAGTTCTTC. This sequence encodes CASSQVIAGPSYNEQFF. The rearrangement links TRBV3-1 (or the pseudogene TRBV3-2) to TRBJ2-1; weak D call: TRBD2 (6 bases). The CDR3 totals 17 residues. Germline values: CDR1 LGHDT, CDR2 YNNKEL (reference sequence). The V end was cut by 1 base, the J end by 1 base, with 14 bases between.

This clone was detected a few times. V usage is TRBV11-2 and J usage is TRBJ2-7, with 8 bases that match TRBD2. Trimming cost V 5 bases and J 5 bases; bases outside gene matches: 8. This CDR3 contains 14 residues. The germline CDR1 and CDR2 sequences are SGHAT and FQNNGV. CDR3 DNA sequence: TGTGCCAGCAGCCTATCGGGAGGGGGACACGAGCAGTACTTC. Protein sequence: CASSLSGGGHEQYF.

This clone occurred a few times. This sequence joins TRBV4-1 and TRBJ1-5, with D uncertain. The CDR3 covers 13 residues. Between the trimmed V and J ends, which lost 4 bases and 4 bases, there was a span of 8 bases. CDR1 and CDR2 (germline): MGHRA, YSYEKL. The CDR3 DNA is TGCGCCAGCAGCCCGGCAGGTAATCAGCCCCAGCATTTT. It yields the protein CASSPAGNQPQHF.

The chain is built from TRBV3-1 (or the pseudogene TRBV3-2) and TRBJ1-1; 8 nucleotides match TRBD1. The CDR3 is made up of 14 amino acids. Looked up from germline, CDR1 is LGHDT and CDR2 is YNNKEL (reference sequence). V lost 4 bases to trimming and J lost 3 bases; unmatched junction nucleotides: 4. This CDR3 is CASSLLTGDTEAFF. The CDR3, as DNA: TGTGCCAGCAGCCTCTTGACAGGGGACACTGAAGCTTTCTTT.

The V gene is TRBV2, the J gene TRBJ1-1, with 7 bases lining up with TRBD1. CDR1 is SNHLY and CDR2 is FYNNEI in the germline V gene. V dropped 1 base and J dropped 0; count of bases not matched to a gene: 2. The CDR3 spans 15 residues. The CDR3 loop reads CASSEGQGMNTEAFF. CDR3 DNA: TGTGCCAGCAGTGAAGGACAGGGAATGAACACTGAAGCTTTCTTT.

V usage is TRBV10-3 and J usage is TRBJ1-5, with D unclear. From germline, CDR1 is ENHRY and CDR2 SYGVKD. Trimming cost V 2 bases and J 3 bases, with 8 bases left between them. The CDR3 has 14 residues. The CDR3 DNA sequence: TGTGCCATCAGTGAGGGGGAGCTCAATCAGCCCCAGCATTTT. Amino acid sequence: CAISEGELNQPQHF.

The V call is TRBV7-2, the J call TRBJ2-5, with a tentative D call TRBD1 (6 bases). Germline V gives CDR1 SGHTA, CDR2 FQGNSA. The V and J ends lost 7 bases and 3 bases respectively, with 21 bases between them. The CDR3 consists of 16 residues. CDR3 in amino acids: CASILIPGTTKETQYF. The CDR3 coding sequence is TGTGCCAGCATCCTGATCCCCGGGACAACGAAAGAGACCCAGTACTTC. Together with reference TRBV7-2 and TRBJ2-5, the CDR3 gives the full variable domain: GAGVSQSPSNKVTEKGKDVELRCDPISGHTALYWYRQSLGQGLEFLIYFQGNSAPDKSGLPSDRFSAERTGGSVSTLTIQRTQQEDSAVYLCASILIPGTTKETQYFGPGTRLLVL.

The V call is TRBV6-6, the J call TRBJ2-2, with 8 nucleotides matching TRBD1. This CDR3 is 14 amino acids long. From germline, CDR1 is MNHNY and CDR2 SVGAGI (reference sequence). The V segment lost 7 bases and the J segment 5 bases; nucleotides outside the gene matches: 6. CDR3 in DNA: TGTGCCAGCACCCAGGGGGCGGGAACCGGGGAGCTGTTTTTT. Protein product: CASTQGAGTGELFF.